The T cell receptor beta chain under discussion was sequenced for a study of T-cell reconstitution after alpha-beta-depleted transplantation in children. Details on this clonotype: The antigen is not known.

A TCRbeta library incorporating unique molecular identifiers was prepared. TCRdb reprocessed the PCR reads with MiXCR, giving one entry per CDR3 protein. The sample carries approximately 82,000 distinct CDR3 sequences, less than 20% recorded once. Whole-study results and caveats: About two months after transplant, alpha-beta T cells reportedly came from several hundred expanded graft clones. The main origin of T-cell counts and diversity one year after transplant was newly produced T cells. It was surviving recipient T cells and thymic progenitors that gave some patients high TCRbeta diversity at day 60.

The source of this sequence is a male patient between 2 and 10 years old who had a stem cell transplant for acute lymphoblastic leukemia, so the T cells may come from the graft donor. The specimen comprised PBMCs, mostly from graft donor cells, sampled 360 days after TCRalphabeta/CD19-depleted stem cell transplant.

CDR3 region: CASSYPGTSHNEQFF. The DNA of the CDR3 is TGTGCCAGCAGTTACCCCGGGACTAGCCACAATGAGCAGTTCTTC. The chain uses TRBV6-5 and TRBJ2-1, with TRBD2 identical over 9 bases. The trim removed 2 bases at V and 5 bases at J, leaving 4 bases unmatched. CDR3 length: 15 amino acids. Germline CDR1 and CDR2: MNHEY and SVGAGI.